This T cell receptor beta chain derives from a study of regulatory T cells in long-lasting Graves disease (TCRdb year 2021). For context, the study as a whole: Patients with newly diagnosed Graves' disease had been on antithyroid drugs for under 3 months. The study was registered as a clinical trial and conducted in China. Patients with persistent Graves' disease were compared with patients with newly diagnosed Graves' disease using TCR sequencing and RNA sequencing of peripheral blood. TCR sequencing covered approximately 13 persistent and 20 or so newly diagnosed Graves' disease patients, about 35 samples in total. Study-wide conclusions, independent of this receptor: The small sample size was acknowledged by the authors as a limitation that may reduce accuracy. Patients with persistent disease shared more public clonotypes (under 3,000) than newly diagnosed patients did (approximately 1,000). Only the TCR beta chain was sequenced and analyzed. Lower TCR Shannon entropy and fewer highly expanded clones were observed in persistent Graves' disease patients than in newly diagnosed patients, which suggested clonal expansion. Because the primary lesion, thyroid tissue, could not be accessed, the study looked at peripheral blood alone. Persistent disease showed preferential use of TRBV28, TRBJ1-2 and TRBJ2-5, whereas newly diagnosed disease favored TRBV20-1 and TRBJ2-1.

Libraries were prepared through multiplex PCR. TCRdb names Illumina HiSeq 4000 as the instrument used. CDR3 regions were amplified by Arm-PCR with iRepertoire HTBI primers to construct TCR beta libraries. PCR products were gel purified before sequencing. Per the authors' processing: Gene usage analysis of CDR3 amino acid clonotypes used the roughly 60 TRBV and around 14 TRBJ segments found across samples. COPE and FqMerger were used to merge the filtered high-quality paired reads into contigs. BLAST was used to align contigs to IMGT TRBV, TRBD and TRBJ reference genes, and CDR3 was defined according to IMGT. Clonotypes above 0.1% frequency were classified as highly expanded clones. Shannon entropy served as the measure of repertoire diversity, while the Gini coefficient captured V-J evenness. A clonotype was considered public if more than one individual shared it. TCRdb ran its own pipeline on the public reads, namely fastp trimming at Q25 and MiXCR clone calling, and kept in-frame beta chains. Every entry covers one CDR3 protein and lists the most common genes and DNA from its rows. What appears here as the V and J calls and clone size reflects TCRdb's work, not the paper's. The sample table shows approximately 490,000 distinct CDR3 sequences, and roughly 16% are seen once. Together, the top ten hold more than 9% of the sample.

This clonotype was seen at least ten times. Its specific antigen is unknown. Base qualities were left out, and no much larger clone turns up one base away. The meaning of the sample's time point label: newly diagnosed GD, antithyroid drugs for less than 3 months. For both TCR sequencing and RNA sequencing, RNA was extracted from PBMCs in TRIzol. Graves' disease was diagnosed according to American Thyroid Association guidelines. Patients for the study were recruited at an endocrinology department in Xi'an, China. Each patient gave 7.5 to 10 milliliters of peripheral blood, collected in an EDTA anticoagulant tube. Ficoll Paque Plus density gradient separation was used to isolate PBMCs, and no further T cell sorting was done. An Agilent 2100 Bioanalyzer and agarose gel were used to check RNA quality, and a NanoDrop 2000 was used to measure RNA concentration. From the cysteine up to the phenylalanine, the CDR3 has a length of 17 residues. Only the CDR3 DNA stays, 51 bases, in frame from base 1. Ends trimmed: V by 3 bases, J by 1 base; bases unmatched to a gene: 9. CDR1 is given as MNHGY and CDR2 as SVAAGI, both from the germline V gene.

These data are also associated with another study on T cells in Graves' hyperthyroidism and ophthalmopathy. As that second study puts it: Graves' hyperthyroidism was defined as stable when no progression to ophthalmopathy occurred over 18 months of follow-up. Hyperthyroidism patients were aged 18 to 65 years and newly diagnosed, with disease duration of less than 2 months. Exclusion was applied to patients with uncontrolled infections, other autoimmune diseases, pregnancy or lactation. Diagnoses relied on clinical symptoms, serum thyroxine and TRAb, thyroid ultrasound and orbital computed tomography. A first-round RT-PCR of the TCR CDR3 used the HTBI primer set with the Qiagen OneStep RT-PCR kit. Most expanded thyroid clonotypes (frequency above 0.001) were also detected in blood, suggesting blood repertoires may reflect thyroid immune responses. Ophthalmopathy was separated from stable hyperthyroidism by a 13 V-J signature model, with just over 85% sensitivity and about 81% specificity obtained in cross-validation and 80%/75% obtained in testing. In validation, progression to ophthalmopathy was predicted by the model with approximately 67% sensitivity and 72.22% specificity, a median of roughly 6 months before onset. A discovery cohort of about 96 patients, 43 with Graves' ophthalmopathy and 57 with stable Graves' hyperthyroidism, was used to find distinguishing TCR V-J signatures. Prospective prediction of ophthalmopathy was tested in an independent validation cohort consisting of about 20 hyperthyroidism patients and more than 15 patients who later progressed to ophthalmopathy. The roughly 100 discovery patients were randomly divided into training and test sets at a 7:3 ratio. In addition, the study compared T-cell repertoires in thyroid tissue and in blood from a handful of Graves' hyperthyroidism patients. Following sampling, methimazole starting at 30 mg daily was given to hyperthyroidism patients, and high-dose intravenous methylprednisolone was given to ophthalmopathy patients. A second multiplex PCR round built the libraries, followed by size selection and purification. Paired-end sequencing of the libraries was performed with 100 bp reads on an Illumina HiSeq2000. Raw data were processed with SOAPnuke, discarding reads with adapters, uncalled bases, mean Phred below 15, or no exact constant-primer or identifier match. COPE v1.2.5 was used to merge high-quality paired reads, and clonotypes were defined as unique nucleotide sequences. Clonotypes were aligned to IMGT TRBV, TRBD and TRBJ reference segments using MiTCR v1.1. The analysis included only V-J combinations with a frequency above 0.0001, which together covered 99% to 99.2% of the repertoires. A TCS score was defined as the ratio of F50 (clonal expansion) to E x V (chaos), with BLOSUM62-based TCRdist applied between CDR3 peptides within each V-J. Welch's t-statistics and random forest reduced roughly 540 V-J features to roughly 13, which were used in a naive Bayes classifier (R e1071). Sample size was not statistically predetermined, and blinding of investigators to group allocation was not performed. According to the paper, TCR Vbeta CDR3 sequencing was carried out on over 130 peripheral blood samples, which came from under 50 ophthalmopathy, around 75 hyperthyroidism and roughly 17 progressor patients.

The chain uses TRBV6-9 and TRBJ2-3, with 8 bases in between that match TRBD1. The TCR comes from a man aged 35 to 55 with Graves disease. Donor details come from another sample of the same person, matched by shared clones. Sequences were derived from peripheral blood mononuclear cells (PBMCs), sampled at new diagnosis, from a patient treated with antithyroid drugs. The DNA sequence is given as TGTGCCAGCAGTTACCGGGGCGGGACAGGAGGCACAGATACGCAGTATTTT. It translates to CASSYRGGTGGTDTQYF.